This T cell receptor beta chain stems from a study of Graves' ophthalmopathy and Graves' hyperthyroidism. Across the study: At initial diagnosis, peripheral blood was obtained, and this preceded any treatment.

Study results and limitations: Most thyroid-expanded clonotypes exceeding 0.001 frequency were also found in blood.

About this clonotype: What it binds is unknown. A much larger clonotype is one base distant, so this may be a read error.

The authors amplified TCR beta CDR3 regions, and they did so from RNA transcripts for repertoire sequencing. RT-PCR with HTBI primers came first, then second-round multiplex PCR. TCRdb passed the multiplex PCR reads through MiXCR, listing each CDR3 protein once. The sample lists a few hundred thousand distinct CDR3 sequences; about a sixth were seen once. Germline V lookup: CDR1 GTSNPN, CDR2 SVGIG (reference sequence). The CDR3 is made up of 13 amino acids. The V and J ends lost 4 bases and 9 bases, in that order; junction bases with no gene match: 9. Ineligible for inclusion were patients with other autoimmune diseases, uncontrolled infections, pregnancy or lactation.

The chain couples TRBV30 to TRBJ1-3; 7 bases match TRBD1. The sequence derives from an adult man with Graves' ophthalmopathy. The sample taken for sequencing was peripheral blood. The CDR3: CAWTPVQGTTIYF. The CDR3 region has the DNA TGTGCCTGGACCCCGGTACAGGGGACCACCATATATTTT.